This T cell receptor (beta chain) was observed in a study of T cell responses to AZD1222 COVID-19 vaccine. Study results and caveats: Of the AZD1222 recipients, only six were seropositive at baseline. Clonal diversity may have been underestimated in mostly white British donors. Vaccination with two AZD1222 doses was followed by a rise in Spike-specific TCR breadth and depth. Repertoire sampling occurred only after the peak T cell response.

Germline V CDR1 and CDR2: MNHEY, SVGAGI. J gave up 6 bases and V 6 bases, and 10 bases lay outside the gene matches. The CDR3 spans 15 residues. Only in-frame clones appear in the TCRdb table, and some are missing; sequencing was by immunoSEQ multiplex PCR. The sample records over 150,000 clones, roughly 92% being singletons. Comments on this clone: The antigen is not known.

V usage is TRBV6-5 and J usage is TRBJ1-5; 8 bases align to TRBD1. The TCR comes from an adult in good health. Sequenced here: peripheral blood, sampled on day 0 of AZD1222 vaccination. The DNA for the CDR3 is TGTGCCAGCAGACCCCCAGGGGGCATCAGTCAGCCCCAGCATTTT. Residues: CASRPPGGISQPQHF.